This is a list of T cell receptor beta chains from one sample in a study of blood T cell repertoires in COVID-19. Repertoires were generated with immunoSEQ multiplex PCR, while TCRdb's copy carries only in-frame clones and drops some. The table lists hundreds of thousands of clones, 70% to 90% of them singletons. Sequencing input: peripheral blood. These receptors were obtained from a woman aged 40 to 50 who had recovered from COVID-19. CDR3s include the opening cysteine and the closing phenylalanine or tryptophan.

v_gene	j_gene	CDR3aa
TRBV6-5	TRBJ1-2	CASRHGQGWSF
TRBV5-1	TRBJ1-2	CASSLSRTGVGNYGYTF
TRBV19	TRBJ2-5	CASSIGQGTETQYF
TRBV6-1	TRBJ1-6	CASSGRDRVSYNSPLHF
TRBV4-1	TRBJ1-5	CASSPDGTGVTQPQHF
TRBV18	TRBJ2-7	CASSPRDRGLYEQYF
TRBV4-1	TRBJ1-5	CASSRTGGAQHF
TRBV10-3	TRBJ1-1	CAISQGGGTEAFF
TRBV12-1	TRBJ2-3	CASSLAGDTQYF
TRBV5-1	TRBJ2-3	CASSPEVRWVAGGSGDTQYF
TRBV3-1/TRBV3-2	TRBJ2-5	CASRLAGGGQETQYF
TRBV10-3	TRBJ1-2	CAISEGGAGLSYTF
TRBV2	TRBJ2-2	CASSRSGRANTGELFF
TRBV6-5	TRBJ1-1	CASSHRTAQNTEAFF
TRBV27	TRBJ1-6	CASSFDRDSPLHF